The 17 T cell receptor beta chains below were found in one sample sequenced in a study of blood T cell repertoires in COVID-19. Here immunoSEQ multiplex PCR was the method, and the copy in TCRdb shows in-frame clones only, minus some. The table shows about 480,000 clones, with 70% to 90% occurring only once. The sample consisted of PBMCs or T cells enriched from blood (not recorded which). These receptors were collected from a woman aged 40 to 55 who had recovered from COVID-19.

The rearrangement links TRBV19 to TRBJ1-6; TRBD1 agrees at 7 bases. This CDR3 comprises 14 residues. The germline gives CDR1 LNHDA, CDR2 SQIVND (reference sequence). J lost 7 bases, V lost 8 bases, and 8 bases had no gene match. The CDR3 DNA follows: TGTGCCAGTTCCCCGGGACAGAAAAATTCACCCCTCCACTTT. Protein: CASSPGQKNSPLHF.

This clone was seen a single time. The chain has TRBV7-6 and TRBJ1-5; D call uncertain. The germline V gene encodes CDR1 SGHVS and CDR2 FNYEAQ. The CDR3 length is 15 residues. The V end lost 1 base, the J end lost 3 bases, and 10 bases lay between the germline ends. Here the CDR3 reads CASSLGRGDNQPQHF. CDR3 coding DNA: TGTGCCAGCAGCTTAGGGCGGGGAGACAATCAGCCCCAGCATTTT.

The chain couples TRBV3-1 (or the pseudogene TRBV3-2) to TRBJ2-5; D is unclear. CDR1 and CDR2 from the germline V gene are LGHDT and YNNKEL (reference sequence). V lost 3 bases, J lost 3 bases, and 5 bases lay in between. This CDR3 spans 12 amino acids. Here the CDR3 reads CASSHLKETQYF. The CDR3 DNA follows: TGTGCCAGCAGCCACTTAAAAGAGACCCAGTACTTC.

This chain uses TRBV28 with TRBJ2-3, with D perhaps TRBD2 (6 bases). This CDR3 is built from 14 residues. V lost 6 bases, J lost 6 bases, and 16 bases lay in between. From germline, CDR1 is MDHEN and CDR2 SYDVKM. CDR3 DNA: TGTGCCAGCAGAAGGGGAGGAAGGTTGGATACGCAGTATTTT. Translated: CASRRGGRLDTQYF.

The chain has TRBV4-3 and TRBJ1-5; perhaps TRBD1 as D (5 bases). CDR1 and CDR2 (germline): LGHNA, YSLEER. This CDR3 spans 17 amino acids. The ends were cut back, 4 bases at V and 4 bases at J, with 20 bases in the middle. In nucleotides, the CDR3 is TGCGCCAGCAGCCTAGGCGTGGGGGGGACCGGGAATCAGCCCCAGCATTTT. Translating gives CASSLGVGGTGNQPQHF.

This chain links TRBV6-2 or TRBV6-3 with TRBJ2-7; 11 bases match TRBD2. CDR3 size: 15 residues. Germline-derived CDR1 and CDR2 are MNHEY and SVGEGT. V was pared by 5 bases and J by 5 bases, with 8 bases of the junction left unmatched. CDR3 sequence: CASSQAGTSGHEQYF. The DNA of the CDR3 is TGTGCCAGCAGTCAAGCCGGGACTAGCGGCCACGAGCAGTACTTC.

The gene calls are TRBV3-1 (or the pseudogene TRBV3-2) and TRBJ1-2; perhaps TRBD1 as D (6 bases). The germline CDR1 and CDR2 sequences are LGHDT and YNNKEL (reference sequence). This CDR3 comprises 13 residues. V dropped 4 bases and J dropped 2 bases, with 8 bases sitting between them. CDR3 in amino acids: CASSPRGNYGYTF. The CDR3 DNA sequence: TGTGCCAGCAGCCCCAGGGGAAACTATGGCTACACCTTC.

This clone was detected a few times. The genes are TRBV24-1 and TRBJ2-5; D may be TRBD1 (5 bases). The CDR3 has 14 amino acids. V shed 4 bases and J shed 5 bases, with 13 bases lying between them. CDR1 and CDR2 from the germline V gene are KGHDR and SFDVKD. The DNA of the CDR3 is TGTGCCACCAGTGAGGCAGGGAAATGGGAGACCCAGTACTTC. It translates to CATSEAGKWETQYF.

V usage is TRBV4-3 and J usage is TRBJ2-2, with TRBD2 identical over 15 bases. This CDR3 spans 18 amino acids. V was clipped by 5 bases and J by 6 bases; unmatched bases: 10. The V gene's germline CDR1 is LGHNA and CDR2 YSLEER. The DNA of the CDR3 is TGCGCCAGCAGCGAAATACCGGGACTAGCGGGAGGAGCCGGGGAGCTGTTTTTT. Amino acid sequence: CASSEIPGLAGGAGELFF.

Written as DNA, the CDR3 is TGCGCCAGCAGCTTGGCCACTACAGGGGCTGGAAACACCATATATTTT. Protein: CASSLATTGAGNTIYF. This sequence joins TRBV5-1 and TRBJ1-3; TRBD1 aligns across 7 bases. V shed 0 bases and J 2 bases; nucleotides not matched to a gene: 5. This CDR3 comprises 16 residues. Germline V gene lookup returns CDR1 SGHRS and CDR2 YFSETQ.

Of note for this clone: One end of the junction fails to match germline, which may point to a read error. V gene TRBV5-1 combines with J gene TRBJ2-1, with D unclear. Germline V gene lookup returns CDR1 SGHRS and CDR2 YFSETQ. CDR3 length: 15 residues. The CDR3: CASSERVKVYNDQFF. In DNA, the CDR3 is TGCGCCAGCAGCGAGCGAGTAAAGGTCTACAATGATCAGTTCTTC.

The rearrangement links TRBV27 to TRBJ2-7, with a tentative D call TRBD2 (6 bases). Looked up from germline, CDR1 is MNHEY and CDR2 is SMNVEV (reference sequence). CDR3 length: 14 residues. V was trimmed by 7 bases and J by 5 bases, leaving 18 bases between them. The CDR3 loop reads CASNPGTRPDEQYF. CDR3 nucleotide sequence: TGTGCCAGCAATCCGGGGACTCGGCCGGACGAGCAGTACTTC.

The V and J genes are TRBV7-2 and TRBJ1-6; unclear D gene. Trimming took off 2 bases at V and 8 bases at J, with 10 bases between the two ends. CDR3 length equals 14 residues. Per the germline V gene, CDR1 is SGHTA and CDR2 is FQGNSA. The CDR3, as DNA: TGTGCCAGCAGCTTAACGCCACGGGATTCACCCCTCCACTTT. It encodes CASSLTPRDSPLHF. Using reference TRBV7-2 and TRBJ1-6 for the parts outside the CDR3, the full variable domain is GAGVSQSPSNKVTEKGKDVELRCDPISGHTALYWYRQSLGQGLEFLIYFQGNSAPDKSGLPSDRFSAERTGGSVSTLTIQRTQQEDSAVYLCASSLTPRDSPLHFGNGTRLTVT.

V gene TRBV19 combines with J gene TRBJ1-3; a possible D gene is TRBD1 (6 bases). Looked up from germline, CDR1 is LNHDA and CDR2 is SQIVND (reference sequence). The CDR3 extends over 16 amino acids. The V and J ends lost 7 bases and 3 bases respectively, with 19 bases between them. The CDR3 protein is CASTTLGGQNGNTIYF. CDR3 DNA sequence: TGTGCCAGTACTACATTGGGGGGGCAGAATGGAAACACCATATATTTT.

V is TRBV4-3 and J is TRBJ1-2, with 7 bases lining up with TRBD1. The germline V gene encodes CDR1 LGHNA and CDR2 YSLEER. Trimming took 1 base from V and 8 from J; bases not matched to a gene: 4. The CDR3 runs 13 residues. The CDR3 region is CASSQGQGWGYTF. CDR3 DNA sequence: TGCGCCAGCAGCCAAGGACAGGGATGGGGCTACACCTTC.

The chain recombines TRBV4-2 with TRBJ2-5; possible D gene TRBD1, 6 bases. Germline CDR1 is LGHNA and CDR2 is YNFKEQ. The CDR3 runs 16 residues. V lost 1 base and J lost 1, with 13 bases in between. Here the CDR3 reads CASSQVRGALQETQYF. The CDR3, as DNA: TGTGCCAGCAGCCAAGTCAGGGGCGCCCTCCAAGAGACCCAGTACTTC.

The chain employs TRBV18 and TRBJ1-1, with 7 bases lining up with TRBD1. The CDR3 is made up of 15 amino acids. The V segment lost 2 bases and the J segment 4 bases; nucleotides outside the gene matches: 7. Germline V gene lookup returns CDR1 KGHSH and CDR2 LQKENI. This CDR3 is CASSPKDRRGTEAFF. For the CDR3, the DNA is TGTGCCAGCTCACCAAAGGACAGGAGGGGCACTGAAGCTTTCTTT. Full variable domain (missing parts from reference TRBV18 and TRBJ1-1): NAGVMQNPRHLVRRRGQEARLRCSPMKGHSHVYWYRQLPEEGLKFMVYLQKENIIDESGMPKERFSAEFPKEGPSILRIQQVVRGDSAAYFCASSPKDRRGTEAFFGQGTRLTVV.